The 26 T cell receptor beta chains below all came from one sample that was sequenced in a study of blood T cell repertoires in COVID-19. Assay used: immunoSEQ multiplex PCR; TCRdb lists only in-frame clones, some missing. The sample holds a few hundred thousand clones; nearly 90% are singletons and the top ten take 2.1%. Specimen: peripheral blood. These receptors were collected from a woman aged 55-70 years with COVID-19, enrolled during active disease.

This clone was detected many times. The chain has TRBV2 and TRBJ1-5, with 10 positions matching TRBD1. Germline CDR1 reads SNHLY; CDR2 reads FYNNEI. The J segment lost 5 bases and the V segment lost 6 bases, leaving 13 bases of the junction unmatched. The CDR3 spans 17 residues. This CDR3 is CASREGLGGTGDQPQHF. The CDR3 DNA reads TGTGCCAGCAGGGAGGGTCTTGGTGGGACAGGGGATCAGCCCCAGCATTTT.

The CDR3 is CASSQRQGGTEAFF. The CDR3 DNA is TGTGCCAGCAGCCAAAGACAGGGTGGCACTGAAGCTTTCTTT. This sequence joins TRBV3-1 (or the pseudogene TRBV3-2) and TRBJ1-1; the match to TRBD1 covers 7 bases. The germline CDR1 and CDR2 sequences are LGHDT and YNNKEL (reference sequence). The CDR3 spans 14 residues. Losses at the gene ends were 2 bases for V and 4 bases for J; bases not matched to a gene: 4.

V usage is TRBV14 and J usage is TRBJ2-1; the D gene is possibly TRBD2 (5 bases). V lost 2 bases and J 8 bases, leaving 7 bases between the germline ends. Germline loops: CDR1 SGHDN, CDR2 FVKESK. The CDR3 is made up of 12 amino acids. The CDR3: CASSQWRDEQFF. In DNA form, the CDR3 reads TGTGCCAGCAGCCAATGGCGGGATGAGCAGTTCTTC.

V usage is TRBV5-1 and J usage is TRBJ1-5, with D unclear. This CDR3 comprises 13 residues. Trimming pared 4 bases from V and 9 bases from J, leaving 14 bases between. Per the germline V gene, CDR1 is SGHRS and CDR2 is YFSETQ. The DNA for the CDR3 is TGCGCCAGCAGCCAAGAGGGCTACTTGCCCCAGCATTTT. Protein: CASSQEGYLPQHF.

The chain is built from TRBV7-2 and TRBJ1-2, with no clear D. Deletions cut 5 bases from V and 8 bases from J, with 15 bases between. Germline CDR1 reads SGHTA; CDR2 reads FQGNSA. The CDR3 totals 13 residues. The CDR3 is CASSRARGGGYTF. The CDR3 region has the DNA TGTGCCAGCAGCAGGGCCAGAGGAGGCGGCTACACCTTC.

The gene calls are TRBV27 and TRBJ2-3; perhaps TRBD2 as D (6 bases). V was cut by 1 base and J by 2 bases, with 13 bases left in between. Germline CDR1 and CDR2: MNHEY and SMNVEV (reference sequence). This CDR3 has 16 residues. CDR3 DNA sequence: TGTGCCAGCAGTTTATTCGTCGGGGGAACCACAGATACGCAGTATTTT. It is translated as CASSLFVGGTTDTQYF.

The chain carries TRBV3-1 (or the pseudogene TRBV3-2) and TRBJ1-2, with TRBD1 matching over 7 bases. Germline-derived CDR1 and CDR2 are LGHDT and YNNKEL (reference sequence). The CDR3 sequence is 16 residues long. The trim removed 5 bases at V and 6 bases at J, leaving 15 bases unmatched. In nucleotides, the CDR3 is TGTGCCAGCAGCACACCCGTGCCCCGACAGGGTCATGGCTACACCTTC. This translates into CASSTPVPRQGHGYTF.

The chain combines TRBV4-3 with TRBJ1-6; D is unresolved. The CDR3 totals 14 residues. Germline CDR1 is LGHNA and CDR2 is YSLEER. V lost 0 bases and J 7 bases, leaving 7 bases between the germline ends. CDR3 sequence: CASSQEDMNSPLHF. The DNA for the CDR3 is TGCGCCAGCAGCCAAGAAGACATGAATTCACCCCTCCACTTT.

The rearrangement uses TRBV6-2 or TRBV6-3 and TRBJ2-7; TRBD1 might be the D (5 bases). CDR1 and CDR2 from the germline V gene are MNHEY and SVGEGT. The CDR3 has 13 residues. V lost 0 bases and J lost 2, with 5 bases in between. The CDR3 coding sequence is TGTGCCAGCAGTTACTCGGACACCTACGAGCAGTACTTC. This gives the protein CASSYSDTYEQYF.

This clone was detected once. V gene TRBV13 combines with J gene TRBJ1-6; a possible D gene is TRBD1 (6 bases). V shed 4 bases and J shed 13 bases, with 11 bases lying between them. CDR3 length: 12 residues. Germline V CDR1 and CDR2: PRHDT, FYEKMQ (reference sequence). CDR3 in amino acids: CASSSQGTPLHF. Here the CDR3 DNA reads TGTGCCAGCAGCTCCCAGGGGACCCCCCTCCACTTT.

The genes are TRBV19 and TRBJ2-3, with 11 bases aligning to TRBD2. The CDR3 runs to 16 residues. Germline V lookup: CDR1 LNHDA, CDR2 SQIVND (reference sequence). V shed 4 bases and J 6 bases; nucleotides not matched to a gene: 9. This chain's CDR3 is CASSTRGLAGRDTQYF. The CDR3 region has the DNA TGTGCCAGTAGTACGAGAGGACTAGCGGGCAGGGATACGCAGTATTTT. The full variable domain, its missing parts supplied by reference TRBV19 and TRBJ2-3, is DGGITQSPKYLFRKEGQNVTLSCEQNLNHDAMYWYRQDPGQGLRLIYYSQIVNDFQKGDIAEGYSVSREKKESFPLTVTSAQKNPTAFYLCASSTRGLAGRDTQYFGPGTRLTVL.

The J gene is TRBJ2-1, the V gene TRBV19; 9 positions match TRBD1. The V and J ends lost 7 bases and 4 bases, in that order; junction bases with no gene match: 8. There are 15 residues in the CDR3. Germline loops: CDR1 LNHDA, CDR2 SQIVND (reference sequence). CDR3 in DNA: TGTGCCAGTACACCATGGGGACAGGGATACAATGAGCAGTTCTTC. It translates to CASTPWGQGYNEQFF.

This clone is a singleton in its sample. The CDR3 DNA reads TGTGCCAGCAGCTTAATGCGTTCACCCCTCCACTTT. It specifies CASSLMRSPLHF. V gene TRBV7-2 combines with J gene TRBJ1-6; D call uncertain. The CDR3 length is 12 residues. The germline gives CDR1 SGHTA, CDR2 FQGNSA. The V end was cut by 2 bases, the J end by 9 bases, with 5 bases between.

The V call is TRBV7-2, the J call TRBJ1-1; 7 bases agree with TRBD1. V lost 5 bases and J lost 1; bases outside the gene matches: 4. Per the germline V gene, CDR1 is SGHTA and CDR2 is FQGNSA. The CDR3 consists of 14 residues. As DNA, the CDR3 is TGTGCCAGCAGCATACAGGGGCCGAACACTGAAGCTTTCTTT. Protein sequence: CASSIQGPNTEAFF. Full variable domain (remainder filled in from reference TRBV7-2 and TRBJ1-1): GAGVSQSPSNKVTEKGKDVELRCDPISGHTALYWYRQSLGQGLEFLIYFQGNSAPDKSGLPSDRFSAERTGGSVSTLTIQRTQQEDSAVYLCASSIQGPNTEAFFGQGTRLTVV.

The chain carries TRBV2 and TRBJ2-5; D gene unclear. Germline lookup yields CDR1 SNHLY and CDR2 FYNNEI. The ends were cut back, 7 bases at V and 5 bases at J, with 14 bases in the middle. The CDR3 is 13 amino acids. The CDR3 loop reads CASIKTPRETQYF. The CDR3 DNA follows: TGTGCCAGCATTAAAACTCCGAGGGAGACCCAGTACTTC.

The chain joins TRBV20-1 to TRBJ1-1, with 9 bases lining up with TRBD1. CDR3 length equals 18 residues. V was clipped by 3 bases and J by 1 base; unmatched bases: 15. Germline V CDR1 and CDR2: DFQATT, SNEGSKA (reference sequence). CDR3 loop: CSASRWNRGPGRNTEAFF. CDR3 DNA sequence: TGCAGTGCTAGTCGTTGGAACAGGGGGCCGGGAAGGAACACTGAAGCTTTCTTT.

The chain combines TRBV7-2 with TRBJ2-2; D gene unclear. Germline assignment: CDR1 SGHTA and CDR2 FQGNSA. The CDR3 consists of 16 residues. The V and J ends lost 0 bases and 5 bases respectively, with 13 bases between them. The CDR3 nucleotides are TGTGCCAGCAGCTTAGCCGAAGCTTTGTGGACCGGGGAGCTGTTTTTT. Translation: CASSLAEALWTGELFF.

This clone was seen once. The chain has TRBV9 and TRBJ2-2; 11 bases match TRBD1. Germline V gives CDR1 SGDLS, CDR2 YYNGEE. V was pared by 0 bases and J by 7 bases, with 2 bases of the junction left unmatched. The CDR3 has 15 amino acids. The CDR3 spells CASSVGTGGNGELFF. The DNA for the CDR3 is TGTGCCAGCAGCGTAGGGACAGGGGGCAACGGGGAGCTGTTTTTT.

The gene calls are TRBV6-5 and TRBJ2-1; 10 bases are shared with TRBD1. The V gene end was trimmed by 2 bases and the J gene end by 4 bases; junction bases not matched to a gene: 5. Germline CDR1 is MNHEY and CDR2 is SVGAGI. The CDR3 extends over 16 amino acids. The CDR3 DNA follows: TGTGCCAGCAGTTACAGAAGGACAGGGGGGTACAATGAGCAGTTCTTC. Amino acid sequence: CASSYRRTGGYNEQFF.

This clone was counted once. Sequence at one end of the junction differs from germline and may be a read error. The chain combines TRBV5-6 with TRBJ2-2; perhaps TRBD1 as D (6 bases). The CDR3 is made up of 14 amino acids. Germline V gives CDR1 SGHDT, CDR2 YYEEEE. DNA for the CDR3: TGTGCCAGCAGCTGGGGGCTAAACAACGGGGAGCTGTTTTTT. Translating it yields CASSWGLNNGELFF.

The rearrangement joins TRBV4-1 to TRBJ1-4; unclear D gene. V lost 3 bases, J lost 5 bases, and 13 bases lay in between. Germline CDR1 is MGHRA and CDR2 is YSYEKL. This CDR3 comprises 15 residues. As DNA, the CDR3 is TGCGCCAGCAGCCATGATAACAGAGAGAATGAAAAACTGTTTTTT. This sequence encodes CASSHDNRENEKLFF.

The CDR3 DNA reads TGTGCCAGCACCCTAAGGAGAGGTTTGGGCTACACCTTC. It specifies CASTLRRGLGYTF. V is TRBV21-1 and J is TRBJ1-2. TRBV21-1 is a pseudogene locus. This CDR3 comprises 13 residues.

The V gene is TRBV5-1, the J gene TRBJ1-5; D is undetermined. Looked up from germline, CDR1 is SGHRS and CDR2 is YFSETQ. Trimming removed 0 bases from V and 4 bases from J, with 8 bases in between. CDR3 length: 14 amino acids. CDR3 amino acids: CASSLGSGNQPQHF. In DNA form, the CDR3 reads TGCGCCAGCAGCTTGGGATCGGGGAATCAGCCCCAGCATTTT.

This clone occurred once. Here the CDR3 reads CASRNRVGEKLFF. Written as DNA, the CDR3 is TGTGCCAGTAGAAACAGGGTTGGAGAAAAACTGTTTTTT. The chain recombines TRBV19 with TRBJ1-4; weak D call: TRBD1 (6 bases). This CDR3 is built from 13 residues. Germline V lookup: CDR1 LNHDA, CDR2 SQIVND (reference sequence). V was pared by 6 bases and J by 8 bases, with 13 bases between.

The rearrangement joins TRBV2 to TRBJ1-5; 8 bases are a match to TRBD1. Per germline, CDR1 SNHLY and CDR2 FYNNEI. Losses at the gene ends were 5 bases for V and 1 base for J; bases not matched to a gene: 1. This CDR3 spans 14 amino acids. The CDR3 sequence is CASSRTGSNQPQHF. CDR3 in DNA: TGTGCCAGCAGTCGGACAGGGAGCAATCAGCCCCAGCATTTT.

The sample holds a few counts of this clone. The CDR3 spells CASSPTGGDQPQHF. The CDR3, as DNA: TGTGCCAGCAGCCCGACAGGGGGGGATCAGCCCCAGCATTTT. This chain links TRBV7-9 with TRBJ1-5; 9 bases agree with TRBD1. The CDR3 is 14 amino acids. The V segment lost 5 bases and the J segment 5 bases; nucleotides outside the gene matches: 4. Looked up from germline, CDR1 is SEHNR and CDR2 is FQNEAQ (reference sequence). Full variable domain (missing parts from reference TRBV7-9 and TRBJ1-5): DTGVSQNPRHKITKRGQNVTFRCDPISEHNRLYWYRQTLGQGPEFLTYFQNEAQLEKSRLLSDRFSAERPKGSFSTLEIQRTEQGDSAMYLCASSPTGGDQPQHFGDGTRLSIL.